The clone carrying this T cell receptor (beta chain) was observed at least ten times. Its antigen is unknown. The sample belongs to a study of response to subunit inactivated influenza vaccine. General study findings and limits: Authors suggested each seasonal flu vaccination may recruit only limited numbers of new T cells.

TCRdb redid the calling of the RT-PCR reads with MiXCR, one entry per CDR3 protein. The sample carries roughly 780,000 distinct CDR3 sequences, approximately 17% recorded once. Germline values: CDR1 MNHEY, CDR2 SMNVEV (reference sequence). The V gene lost 2 bases and the J gene lost 9 bases, with 17 bases spanning the gap. This CDR3 has 15 residues. The sequence came from a man aged 50 to 59 who received an inactivated influenza vaccine. Sequences were derived from PBMCs from blood, sampled around 5 days after vaccination. The chain links TRBV27 to TRBJ2-1; D is possibly TRBD1 (6 bases). The CDR3 DNA follows: TGTGCCAGCAGTTTAACAGGGCTTAGGGGTCTTGAGCAGTTCTTC. This translates into CASSLTGLRGLEQFF.